This T cell receptor (beta chain) comes out of a study of CD8+CD57+ T cells in acquired aplastic anemia. This clonotype was observed at least ten times. The TCR beta profiling, which covered VDJ combination and CDR3 sequence, was carried out using genomic DNA as the template. Using its own MiXCR run on the reads, TCRdb lists one record per CDR3 protein. Among around 430,000 distinct CDR3 sequences listed, around 32% were seen once. Patients who underwent sequencing had shown CD8+CD57+ cell expansion by flow cytometry. Patients had not yet gotten any therapy when their blood was taken for sampling. This CDR3 has 15 residues. Germline CDR1 and CDR2: KGHSY and FQNENV. Between the trimmed V and J ends, which lost 6 bases and 0 bases, there was a span of 13 bases.

The specimen sequenced was sorted CD4+, CD8+, or CD8+CD57+ T cells (not recorded which) from PBMCs. This TCR was recovered from a human donor with aplastic anemia. This sequence joins TRBV16 and TRBJ2-3; no definite D call. As DNA, the CDR3 is TGTGCCAGCAGACACTCTACAGCGAGCACAGATACGCAGTATTTT. Its protein product is CASRHSTASTDTQYF.